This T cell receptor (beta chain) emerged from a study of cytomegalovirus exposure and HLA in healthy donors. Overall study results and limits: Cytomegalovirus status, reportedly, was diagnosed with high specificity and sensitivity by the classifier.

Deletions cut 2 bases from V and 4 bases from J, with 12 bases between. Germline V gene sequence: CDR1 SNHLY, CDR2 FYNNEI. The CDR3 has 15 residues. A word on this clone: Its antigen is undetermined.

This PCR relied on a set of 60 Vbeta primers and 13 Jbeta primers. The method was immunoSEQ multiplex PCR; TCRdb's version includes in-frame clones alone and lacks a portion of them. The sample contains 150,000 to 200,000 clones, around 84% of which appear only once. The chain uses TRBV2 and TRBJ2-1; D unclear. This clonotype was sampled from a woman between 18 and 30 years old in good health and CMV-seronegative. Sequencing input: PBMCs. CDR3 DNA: TGTGCCAGCAGTGAACTCGCGTACTCATACAATGAGCAGTTCTTC. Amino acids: CASSELAYSYNEQFF.